This T cell receptor beta chain was recorded in a study of T cells in Graves' hyperthyroidism and ophthalmopathy. Overall study findings and caveats: The model foresaw ophthalmopathy a median roughly 6.5 months prior to onset. Blood shared most expanded thyroid clonotypes above 0.001.

The diagnostic basis comprised clinical symptoms, serum thyroxine and TRAb, thyroid ultrasound and orbital computed tomography. Fresh peripheral blood, 10 ml, yielded the PBMCs. There are many counts of this clonotype. Antigen specificity is unknown. Amplified TCR beta CDR3 regions came from RNA transcripts. The TCR CDR3 first-round RT-PCR relied on the HTBI primer set. Via MiXCR, TCRdb re-called the multiplex PCR reads, giving one row per CDR3 protein. The sample includes around 420,000 distinct CDR3 sequences, 15% to 18% seen only once; the top ten take approximately 8%. The germline V gene encodes CDR1 DFQATT and CDR2 SNEGSKA (reference sequence). The CDR3 has 13 amino acids. The V and J ends lost 3 bases and 8 bases respectively, with 14 bases between them.

The V gene is TRBV20-1, the J gene TRBJ2-1, with D uncertain. The sample taken for sequencing was blood. The sequence came from a woman aged 18-30 years with Graves' hyperthyroidism. Here the CDR3 reads CSASHPRLDEQFF. CDR3 DNA sequence: TGCAGTGCTAGTCACCCGAGATTGGATGAGCAGTTCTTC.